Listed here are 17 T cell receptor beta chains from one sample, sequenced in a study of a mutant IDH1 vaccine in newly diagnosed glioma. No antigens are known for them. TCRdb keeps only in-frame clones here, not all; method: immunoSEQ multiplex PCR. The sample lists about 32,000 clones, roughly three quarters occurring once. Stated time point: week 35, safety follow-up. It was 300 ug of mutant IDH1 20-mer peptide that made up each vaccine dose, given with topical imiquimod. Here the sequenced sample was PBMCs, taken from a glioma patient whose treatment included an IDH1 peptide vaccine. These receptors were taken from a woman younger than 45 with glioma. Some clones in this sample may be carry-over from other donors' samples.

The CDR3: CASSPHRDSYEQYF. CDR3 bases: TGCGCCAGCAGTCCTCACCGAGACTCCTACGAGCAGTACTTC. V usage is TRBV4-1 and J usage is TRBJ2-7; D ambiguous. Trimming removed 6 bases at V and 0 bases at J, with 12 bases between. This CDR3 is 14 amino acids long. CDR1 and CDR2 from the germline V gene are MGHRA and YSYEKL.

J is TRBJ2-2 and V is TRBV19, with TRBD1 identical over 9 bases. The V segment lost 7 bases and the J segment 6 bases; nucleotides outside the gene matches: 21. The germline CDR1 and CDR2 sequences are LNHDA and SQIVND (reference sequence). The CDR3 is 19 residues long. The CDR3 loop reads CASIQSVRTGQGSAGELFF. The CDR3 DNA reads as TGTGCCAGTATTCAGAGTGTAAGGACCGGACAGGGGTCAGCCGGGGAGCTGTTTTTT.

The chain uses TRBV6-5 and TRBJ1-2; no reliable D call. Germline CDR1 MNHEY, CDR2 SVGAGI. The CDR3 sequence is 12 residues long. V lost 6 bases and J 2 bases, leaving 7 bases between the germline ends. The CDR3 DNA reads TGTGCCAGCAGGCAAGGGAACTATGGCTACACCTTC. It yields the protein CASRQGNYGYTF.

The chain joins TRBV6-5 to TRBJ2-7; either TRBD1 or TRBD2 may fit D (6 bases each). The V end lost 2 bases, the J end lost 3 bases, and 8 bases lay between the germline ends. Germline V gives CDR1 MNHEY, CDR2 SVGAGI. The length of the CDR3 is 13 residues. CDR3 amino acids: CASSYGGHYEQYF. The CDR3, as DNA: TGTGCCAGCAGTTACGGGGGGCACTACGAGCAGTACTTC.

This clone was seen more than once but under ten times. The chain couples TRBV29-1 to TRBJ1-4; D is possibly TRBD1 (6 bases). Trimming removed 4 bases from V and 12 bases from J, with 18 bases in between. CDR3 length equals 13 residues. Germline loops: CDR1 SQVTM, CDR2 ANQGSEA. CDR3 sequence reads: CSVAPQGSGELFF. CDR3 bases: TGCAGCGTTGCCCCGCAGGGGAGTGGGGAACTGTTTTTT. Drawing the rest from reference TRBV29-1 and TRBJ1-4, the complete variable domain is SAVISQKPSRDICQRGTSLTIQCQVDSQVTMMFWYRQQPGQSLTLIATANQGSEATYESGFVIDKFPISRPNLTFSTLTVSNMSPEDSSIYLCSVAPQGSGELFFGSGTQLSVL.

This rearrangement joins TRBV7-9 to TRBJ2-7; 8 bases line up with TRBD1. Germline V lookup: CDR1 SEHNR, CDR2 FQNEAQ (reference sequence). V lost 5 bases to trimming and J lost 5 bases; unmatched junction nucleotides: 8. This CDR3 has 14 amino acids. The CDR3 loop is CASSRTGLSDEQYF. Here the CDR3 DNA reads TGTGCCAGCAGCCGGACAGGGCTATCTGACGAGCAGTACTTC.

V is TRBV19 and J is TRBJ1-1; D unresolved. From germline, CDR1 is LNHDA and CDR2 SQIVND (reference sequence). The CDR3 consists of 16 residues. V dropped 4 bases and J dropped 1 base, with 16 bases sitting between them. The CDR3 coding sequence is TGTGCCAGTAGTAACCCCCCGGGCGTTCCGAACACTGAAGCTTTCTTT. The encoded protein is CASSNPPGVPNTEAFF.

Notes on this clone: One end of the junction fails to match germline, which may point to a read error. The V call is TRBV7-7, the J call TRBJ2-1; 7 nucleotides line up with TRBD2. The CDR3 extends over 13 amino acids. Germline V gives CDR1 SSHAT, CDR2 FNYEAQ (reference sequence). The CDR3 loop is CASSLASGKEQFF. In DNA, the CDR3 is TGTGCTAGCAGCTTAGCGAGCGGGAAGGAGCAGTTCTTC.

This clone was observed a few times. The chain joins TRBV30 to TRBJ1-2; 7 bases fit TRBD1. Germline V gives CDR1 GTSNPN, CDR2 SVGIG (reference sequence). The V and J ends lost 3 bases and 7 bases, in that order; junction bases with no gene match: 8. This CDR3 region has 13 residues. The DNA for the CDR3 is TGTGCCTGGAGCCTAGGACAGGCGGGTGGCTACACCTTC. This codes for CAWSLGQAGGYTF.

The chain combines TRBV27 with TRBJ2-7; 10 positions agree with TRBD2. The CDR3 spans 15 residues. J lost 5 bases, V lost 5 bases, and 9 bases had no gene match. CDR1 and CDR2 (germline): MNHEY, SMNVEV (reference sequence). The DNA for the CDR3 is TGTGCCAGCAGTCTCCGGACTAGCGGAGAGGACGAGCAGTACTTC. It is translated as CASSLRTSGEDEQYF.

Here the CDR3 DNA reads TGTGCCAGCAGCGCACCCCCCGGGACTAGCAAGGACACCGGGGAGCTGTTTTTT. It yields the protein CASSAPPGTSKDTGELFF. The chain recombines TRBV7-9 with TRBJ2-2; 9 bases align to TRBD2. The J segment lost 3 bases and the V segment lost 5 bases, leaving 13 bases of the junction unmatched. Germline V gene sequence: CDR1 SEHNR, CDR2 FQNEAQ (reference sequence). The CDR3 runs 18 residues.

The chain recombines TRBV27 with TRBJ2-7; D may be TRBD2 (6 bases). Germline-derived CDR1 and CDR2 are MNHEY and SMNVEV (reference sequence). Trimming stripped 3 bases from V and 7 bases from J, with 25 bases between. This CDR3 has 17 amino acids. CDR3 protein: CASSFRQDRGLGGEQYF. CDR3 sequence (DNA): TGTGCCAGCAGTTTCCGACAAGACCGGGGCCTTGGGGGGGAGCAGTACTTC.

The genes are TRBV29-1 and TRBJ1-2, with 8 bases identical to TRBD1. V dropped 2 bases and J dropped 4; count of bases not matched to a gene: 6. The CDR3 totals 14 residues. Per germline, CDR1 SQVTM and CDR2 ANQGSEA. CDR3 sequence reads: CSVEPRGRAYGYTF. The CDR3, as DNA: TGCAGCGTTGAACCCAGGGGGCGAGCCTATGGCTACACCTTC.

J is TRBJ2-2 and V is TRBV5-1; TRBD1 or TRBD2 may be the D gene (7 bases each). Germline CDR1 SGHRS, CDR2 YFSETQ. Trimming removed 5 bases from V and 4 bases from J, with 15 bases in between. CDR3 size: 15 residues. CDR3 nucleotides: TGCGCCAGCAGAAGGGAGGGACAGAGCACCGGGGAGCTGTTTTTT. This sequence encodes CASRREGQSTGELFF.

The genes are TRBV18 and TRBJ1-4; D is uncertain. Germline CDR1 reads KGHSH; CDR2 reads LQKENI. The CDR3 runs to 16 residues. V was cut by 2 bases and J by 5 bases, with 15 bases left in between. Here the CDR3 DNA reads TGTGCCAGCTCACCAAGGATGTCCGAAGGGAATGAAAAACTGTTTTTT. Amino acids: CASSPRMSEGNEKLFF.

The J gene is TRBJ2-7, the V gene TRBV14; 8 nucleotides agree with TRBD1. This CDR3 is built from 20 residues. Germline V lookup: CDR1 SGHDN, CDR2 FVKESK. Trimming cost V 2 bases and J 0 bases; bases outside gene matches: 18. The CDR3 is CASSQRVLLGRGLSSYEQYF. CDR3 sequence (DNA): TGTGCCAGCAGCCAAAGGGTCCTACTAGGCAGGGGGCTTAGCTCCTACGAGCAGTACTTC.

The gene calls are TRBV7-9 and TRBJ1-2; D ambiguous. The CDR3 has 14 residues. Trimming left V 3 bases short and J 4 bases short, with 12 bases between. The germline V gene has CDR1 SEHNR and CDR2 FQNEAQ (reference sequence). This CDR3 is CASSFPGVRYGYTF. The CDR3 region has the DNA TGTGCCAGCAGCTTTCCCGGGGTTCGCTATGGCTACACCTTC.